One T cell receptor (beta chain) is described in this entry. As processed by the authors: Counts of nucleated cells, estimated from reference gene primer amplification, were obtained. TCRdb's table, derived via immunoSEQ multiplex PCR, lists solely in-frame clones and lacks some. V and J calls and clone size are copied from that table; D and trimming were computed from the DNA. The table records some 150,000 clones, about 86% of them present only once. This entry comes from a study of blood T cell repertoires in COVID-19. Overall study: From the United States, Italy and Spain came samples of acute and convalescent COVID-19. PBMCs, B-cell-depleted T cells, or T cells were the source of the cDNA or gDNA that made up the material.

The CDR3 extends over 15 amino acids. Germline loops: CDR1 LNHDA, CDR2 SQIVND (reference sequence). V lost 6 bases and J lost 1, with 12 bases in between. The sample consisted of peripheral blood. The V gene is TRBV19, the J gene TRBJ2-2; D perhaps matches TRBD2 (6 bases). The receptor's source is a woman aged 60-75 years with acute or convalescent COVID-19. CDR3 sequence reads: CASRKGDLNTGELFF. The CDR3 DNA is TGTGCCAGTAGGAAAGGGGACTTGAACACCGGGGAGCTGTTTTTT.